These 18 T cell receptor beta chains share one sample of origin, sequenced in a study of control samples from healthy donors and cancer patients. TCRdb's copy holds only in-frame clones and misses some; the assay was immunoSEQ multiplex PCR. The sample has 90,000 to 100,000 clones; approximately 90% are singletons. The sequenced material came from blood. These TCRs come from a woman younger than 35 in good health.

V gene TRBV4-1 combines with J gene TRBJ2-7, with a tentative D call TRBD1 (6 bases). CDR3 length: 15 amino acids. CDR1 is MGHRA, CDR2 YSYEKL, per germline. Deletions cut 5 bases from V and 5 bases from J, with 19 bases between. The CDR3 reads CASSAKTRGFNEQYF. The CDR3 region has the DNA TGCGCCAGCAGCGCGAAAACTAGGGGGTTTAACGAGCAGTACTTC.

The count of this clone is one. The J gene is TRBJ2-1, the V gene TRBV5-1; tentatively, D is TRBD2 (6 bases). The length of the CDR3 is 16 residues. Germline CDR1 SGHRS, CDR2 YFSETQ. Trimming removed 3 bases from V and 3 bases from J, with 16 bases in between. Here the CDR3 reads CASSSDGGVLYNEQFF. The CDR3 region has the DNA TGCGCCAGCAGCTCCGATGGAGGGGTTCTCTACAATGAGCAGTTCTTC.

The genes are TRBV25-1 and TRBJ2-7, with D unclear. This CDR3 has 11 residues. With 5 bases removed from V and 7 bases from J, the gap between germline ends came to 9 bases. CDR1 and CDR2 from the germline V gene are MGHDK and SYGVNS. CDR3 nucleotide sequence: TGTGCCAGCAGTCCCAATTCAGAGCAGTACTTC. Translated: CASSPNSEQYF.

The chain recombines TRBV7-7 with TRBJ2-2; tentatively, D is TRBD2 (7 bases). V lost 5 bases and J 8 bases, leaving 12 bases between the germline ends. From germline, CDR1 is SSHAT and CDR2 FNYEAQ (reference sequence). This CDR3 spans 13 amino acids. DNA for the CDR3: TGTGCCAGCAGCCCGGCGGGGGCTGGGGAGCTGTTTTTT. Translating gives CASSPAGAGELFF.

V is TRBV5-4 and J is TRBJ2-1; 13 bases agree with TRBD2. This CDR3 is 17 amino acids long. Germline V gives CDR1 SGHNT, CDR2 YYREEE (reference sequence). Trimming took 4 bases from V and 6 from J; bases not matched to a gene: 10. The CDR3 DNA reads as TGTGCCAGCAGCGGACTAGCGGGGGACCGGCGCGGCAATGAGCAGTTCTTC. This translates into CASSGLAGDRRGNEQFF.

The J gene is TRBJ1-2, the V gene TRBV18; D may be TRBD1 (6 bases). The CDR3 runs 19 residues. Germline CDR1 and CDR2: KGHSH and LQKENI. The V end lost 3 bases, the J end lost 4 bases, and 27 bases lay between the germline ends. The CDR3 here is CASSPKATTRTDAGYGYTF. CDR3 bases: TGTGCCAGCTCACCTAAAGCCACCACTAGGACAGACGCCGGCTATGGCTACACCTTC.

The chain joins TRBV5-5 to TRBJ2-7, with 8 bases that match TRBD1. Unmatched junction bases numbered 9, after V lost 4 bases and J lost 6 bases. Germline values: CDR1 SGHKS, CDR2 YYEKEE (reference sequence). The CDR3 consists of 14 residues. The DNA for the CDR3 is TGTGCCAGCAGCCTGAAAGACAGGGGCGGCGAGCAGTACTTC. Its translation is CASSLKDRGGEQYF.

A remark on this clone: One end of the junction fails to match germline, which may point to a read error. The gene calls are TRBV5-1 and TRBJ2-7, with D possibly matching TRBD1 (6 bases). The CDR3 has 13 residues. Per germline, CDR1 SGHRS and CDR2 YFSETQ. The chain's CDR3 is CASSWTDSHPLIF. DNA for the CDR3: TGCGCCAGCAGCTGGACGGACAGTCACCCGCTTATCTTC.

This clone was detected only once. The rearrangement uses TRBV6-2 or TRBV6-3 and TRBJ2-5; D gene unclear. The CDR3 sequence is 13 residues long. Trimming left V 0 bases short and J 3 bases short, with 5 bases between. Germline lookup yields CDR1 MNHEY and CDR2 SVGEGT. CDR3 DNA sequence: TGTGCCAGCAGTTACTCTCGGGAAGAGACCCAGTACTTC. Protein sequence: CASSYSREETQYF.

This chain links TRBV12-3 or TRBV12-4 with TRBJ1-1; D is undetermined. The CDR3 spans 13 residues. V dropped 2 bases and J dropped 1 base, with 5 bases sitting between them. The CDR3 bases are TGTGCCAGCAGTTTAAACGCGAACACTGAAGCTTTCTTT. Its protein is CASSLNANTEAFF.

This chain joins TRBV4-2 and TRBJ1-1, with 7 bases that match TRBD1. The CDR3 runs 13 residues. V was clipped by 4 bases and J by 4 bases; unmatched bases: 3. From germline, CDR1 is LGHNA and CDR2 YNFKEQ. As DNA, the CDR3 is TGTGCCAGCAGCCTTACAGGGGCCACTGAAGCTTTCTTT. Translating gives CASSLTGATEAFF.

This sequence joins TRBV2 and TRBJ2-1; 9 bases fit TRBD1. The V segment lost 4 bases and the J segment 4 bases; nucleotides outside the gene matches: 2. The CDR3 runs 14 residues. Per the germline V gene, CDR1 is SNHLY and CDR2 is FYNNEI. This CDR3 reads CASSGTGEYNEQFF. CDR3 bases: TGTGCCAGCAGTGGGACAGGGGAATACAATGAGCAGTTCTTC.

About this clone itself: Sequence at one end of the junction differs from germline and may be a read error. V usage is TRBV6-4 and J usage is TRBJ2-2; maybe TRBD2 (5 bases). This CDR3 is 13 amino acids long. Germline V gives CDR1 MRHNA, CDR2 SNTAGT. Here the CDR3 DNA reads TGTGCCAGCAGTGACACCCCCACCGGGGAGCCGTTTTTT. Its translation is CASSDTPTGEPFF.

This clone was found once. This chain joins TRBV27 and TRBJ2-3; no definite D call. CDR1 and CDR2 from the germline V gene are MNHEY and SMNVEV (reference sequence). CDR3 size: 11 residues. Trimming stripped 4 bases from V and 5 bases from J, with 4 bases between. This chain's CDR3 is CASSSLDTQYF. In nucleotides, the CDR3 is TGTGCCAGCAGTTCCCTAGATACGCAGTATTTT.

The chain couples TRBV4-1 to TRBJ2-7; D gene uncertain. Germline V CDR1 and CDR2: MGHRA, YSYEKL. The CDR3 has 16 amino acids. The ends were cut back, 0 bases at V and 2 bases at J, with 14 bases in the middle. This chain's CDR3 is CASSQEPGRSTYEQYF. The CDR3 bases are TGCGCCAGCAGCCAAGAGCCAGGACGGAGTACCTACGAGCAGTACTTC.

A few counts support this clone. V is TRBV21-1 and J is TRBJ1-5. TRBV21-1 is annotated as a pseudogene. This CDR3 spans 16 amino acids. CDR3 DNA: TGTGCCAGCAGCAAAGATCGGAGGGCTAACAATCAGCCCCAGCATTTT. This translates into CASSKDRRANNQPQHF.

The chain is built from TRBV6-5 and TRBJ1-5; D remains unclear. This CDR3 region has 13 residues. Between the trimmed V and J ends, which lost 6 bases and 0 bases, there was a span of 6 bases. Looked up from germline, CDR1 is MNHEY and CDR2 is SVGAGI. CDR3 nucleotide sequence: TGTGCCAGCAGCCTAAATAGCAATCAGCCCCAGCATTTT. It is translated as CASSLNSNQPQHF.

The V call is TRBV11-1, the J call TRBJ2-5; D is undetermined. V was pared by 2 bases and J by 5 bases, with 9 bases between. Germline loops: CDR1 SGHAT, CDR2 FQDESV (reference sequence). The CDR3 is made up of 13 amino acids. The CDR3 is CASSLNYGETQYF. In nucleotides, the CDR3 is TGTGCCAGCAGCTTAAACTATGGTGAGACCCAGTACTTC.